Shown below are 20 T cell receptor beta chains from a single sample sequenced in a study of T cell responses to AZD1222 COVID-19 vaccine. Sequencing used immunoSEQ multiplex PCR; TCRdb keeps in-frame clones, though not all of them. The sample includes 150,000 to 200,000 clones, around 94% of them seen just once. The sample here was peripheral blood, taken 28 days after the second AZD1222 dose. These receptors were taken from an adult who received the AZD1222 COVID-19 vaccine.

This clone appeared a few times. V usage is TRBV19 and J usage is TRBJ1-5; D is undetermined. V lost 4 bases to trimming and J lost 2 bases, with 6 bases between them. The CDR3 totals 13 residues. CDR1 is LNHDA and CDR2 is SQIVND in the germline V gene (reference sequence). As DNA, the CDR3 is TGTGCCAGTAGTACGGATCGCAATCAGCCCCAGCATTTT. Translated: CASSTDRNQPQHF.

The chain combines TRBV30 with TRBJ2-5; D call uncertain. CDR1 is GTSNPN, CDR2 SVGIG, per germline (reference sequence). This CDR3 region has 16 residues. Trimming cost V 7 bases and J 2 bases, with 23 bases left between them. CDR3 bases: TGTGCCTTACGTGGTCCCCGGAGTCGCGGACAAGAGACCCAGTACTTC. Translated, it gives CALRGPRSRGQETQYF.

The rearrangement links TRBV29-1 to TRBJ1-1; weak D call: TRBD1 (5 bases). CDR1 is SQVTM, CDR2 ANQGSEA, per germline. V was pared by 0 bases and J by 3 bases, with 20 bases between. The CDR3 has 17 amino acids. The CDR3 sequence is CSVEDRGGGRGDTEAFF. CDR3 sequence (DNA): TGCAGCGTTGAAGATCGAGGTGGAGGGCGGGGGGACACTGAAGCTTTCTTT.

This clone is a singleton in its sample. V is TRBV19 and J is TRBJ2-2, with 8 nucleotides matching TRBD1. The CDR3 is 16 residues long. The germline V gene has CDR1 LNHDA and CDR2 SQIVND (reference sequence). The junction had 5 bases not matched to a gene; V was cut back by 5 bases and J by 0 bases. This CDR3 is CASSPTGGSNTGELFF. The CDR3 DNA reads TGTGCCAGTAGTCCTACAGGGGGATCGAACACCGGGGAGCTGTTTTTT.

The chain employs TRBV6-2 or TRBV6-3 and TRBJ2-7; the match to TRBD2 covers 7 bases. Germline V gene sequence: CDR1 MNHEY, CDR2 SVGEGT. The CDR3 has 18 residues. V shed 2 bases and J 4 bases; nucleotides not matched to a gene: 17. The CDR3 nucleotides read TGTGCCAGCAGTTACCCATCACCCCGACGGGAGGATCAATACGAGCAGTACTTC. Translating it yields CASSYPSPRREDQYEQYF.

CDR3 DNA: TGTGCCAGCAGTTTGGACAGGGGAGGAAAACTGTTTTTT. Translated: CASSLDRGGKLFF. This chain uses TRBV27 with TRBJ1-4, with TRBD1 matching over 9 bases. CDR3 length equals 13 residues. V was pared by 3 bases and J by 10 bases, with 3 bases of the junction left unmatched. Germline assignment: CDR1 MNHEY and CDR2 SMNVEV (reference sequence).

This CDR3 is CASRKEGDEQFF. CDR3 nucleotides: TGTGCCAGCAGAAAGGAAGGGGATGAGCAGTTCTTC. This sequence joins TRBV2 and TRBJ2-1; D is perhaps TRBD1 (5 bases). V lost 6 bases, J lost 8 bases, and 11 bases lay in between. The germline gives CDR1 SNHLY, CDR2 FYNNEI. The CDR3 length is 12 residues.

The chain is built from TRBV24-1 and TRBJ1-5, with D possibly being TRBD1 (5 bases). Germline V gene sequence: CDR1 KGHDR, CDR2 SFDVKD. This CDR3 has 13 residues. V lost 3 bases to trimming and J lost 10 bases, with 12 bases between them. The CDR3 protein is CATSDQRGHPQHF. In nucleotides, the CDR3 is TGTGCCACCAGTGATCAAAGGGGCCATCCCCAGCATTTT.

The V gene is TRBV6-7, the J gene TRBJ2-4, with D possibly called TRBD1 or TRBD2 (5 bases each). TRBV6-7 counts as an open reading frame of uncertain function. The CDR3 sequence is 15 residues long. The V and J ends lost 7 bases and 1 base respectively, with 14 bases between them. The CDR3 DNA sequence: TGTGCCAGCACCCAGGGAGCTTCGGCCAAAAACATTCAGTACTTC. This codes for CASTQGASAKNIQYF.

The chain links TRBV7-8 to TRBJ2-7, with 8 bases lining up with TRBD1. V shed 2 bases and J 0 bases; nucleotides not matched to a gene: 9. The CDR3 is made up of 17 amino acids. Per the germline V gene, CDR1 is SGHVS and CDR2 is FQNEAQ. CDR3 in amino acids: CASSLWAGQAASYEQYF. The CDR3 DNA is TGTGCCAGCAGCTTATGGGCGGGACAGGCGGCCTCCTACGAGCAGTACTTC.

This chain links TRBV10-3 with TRBJ2-1; a possible D gene is TRBD1 (6 bases). Germline-derived CDR1 and CDR2 are ENHRY and SYGVKD. Trimming took off 5 bases at V and 3 bases at J, with 14 bases between the two ends. This CDR3 is built from 15 residues. CDR3 residues: CAISTGKLGYNEQFF. CDR3 DNA sequence: TGTGCCATCAGTACAGGGAAACTAGGCTACAATGAGCAGTTCTTC.

The chain has TRBV5-1 and TRBJ2-3; 7 bases line up with TRBD1. Germline trimming cut 6 bases from V and 2 bases from J; bases unmatched to any gene: 6. The V gene's germline CDR1 is SGHRS and CDR2 YFSETQ. The CDR3 covers 14 residues. CDR3 bases: TGCGCCAGCAAAGGGGACAGCCACACAGATACGCAGTATTTT. Amino acid sequence: CASKGDSHTDTQYF.

This chain uses TRBV10-1 with TRBJ1-1; D possibly corresponds to TRBD1 (6 bases). This CDR3 is 14 amino acids long. Per the germline V gene, CDR1 is WNHNN and CDR2 is SYGVQD (reference sequence). V was trimmed by 6 bases and J by 6 bases, leaving 17 bases between them. Here the CDR3 reads CASRSQGSMAEAFF. In DNA form, the CDR3 reads TGCGCCAGCAGGTCCCAGGGGAGTATGGCTGAAGCTTTCTTT.

The rearrangement joins TRBV2 to TRBJ1-4; 9 bases are shared with TRBD1. The germline V gene encodes CDR1 SNHLY and CDR2 FYNNEI. The CDR3 has 15 amino acids. V was pared by 6 bases and J by 3 bases, with 5 bases of the junction left unmatched. The chain's CDR3 is CASSGQGLSNEKLFF. The CDR3 nucleotides read TGTGCCAGCAGCGGACAGGGGCTATCTAATGAAAAACTGTTTTTT.

In DNA form, the CDR3 reads TGTGCCAGCAGTGAAGCACTACAGGGCTCCTACGAGCAGTACTTC. It translates to CASSEALQGSYEQYF. The gene calls are TRBV2 and TRBJ2-7, with a possible D match to TRBD1 (6 bases). CDR1 is SNHLY, CDR2 FYNNEI, per germline. The length of the CDR3 is 15 residues. Trimming removed 0 bases at V and 0 bases at J, with 9 bases between.

The DNA for the CDR3 is TGTGCCAGCAGTGGAATAGCGGGAGGGACAGATACGCAGTATTTT. Amino acids: CASSGIAGGTDTQYF. V is TRBV2 and J is TRBJ2-3; 11 nucleotides match TRBD2. The ends lost 4 bases at V and 3 bases at J; junction bases unmatched: 3. Germline loops: CDR1 SNHLY, CDR2 FYNNEI. This CDR3 has 15 residues.

V usage is TRBV15 and J usage is TRBJ1-5; D possibly corresponds to TRBD1 (6 bases). Germline assignment: CDR1 LNHNV and CDR2 YYDKDF (reference sequence). V was trimmed by 1 base and J by 8 bases, leaving 12 bases between them. The CDR3 is made up of 14 amino acids. As DNA, the CDR3 is TGTGCCACCAGCAGAGGGTCAGGGGAAGAGCCCCAGCATTTT. Translating gives CATSRGSGEEPQHF.

Turning to this clone: Within the sample, other DNA sequences also encode this same CDR3. J is TRBJ1-3 and V is TRBV20-1; the D is unclear. The CDR3 contains 11 residues. Germline lookup yields CDR1 DFQATT and CDR2 SNEGSKA (reference sequence). The CDR3 DNA sequence: TGCAGCGCAGGAGGTGGAAACACCATATATTTT. Its translation: CSAGGGNTIYF.

The J gene is TRBJ1-4, the V gene TRBV7-9, with D maybe TRBD1 (6 bases). Trimming shortened V by 8 bases and J by 12 bases, and 19 bases separated the two germline ends. In germline, CDR1 is SEHNR, CDR2 FQNEAQ (reference sequence). The CDR3 contains 13 residues. The CDR3 sequence is CASLGPGRGELFF. The CDR3 DNA sequence: TGTGCCAGCTTAGGGCCAGGGAGGGGGGAACTGTTTTTT. The variable domain in full, completed from reference TRBV7-9 and TRBJ1-4, reads DTGVSQNPRHKITKRGQNVTFRCDPISEHNRLYWYRQTLGQGPEFLTYFQNEAQLEKSRLLSDRFSAERPKGSFSTLEIQRTEQGDSAMYLCASLGPGRGELFFGSGTQLSVL.

The rearrangement links TRBV27 to TRBJ2-1; 7 bases agree with TRBD2. V lost 7 bases, J lost 9 bases, and 15 bases stayed unmatched. Germline CDR1 reads MNHEY; CDR2 reads SMNVEV (reference sequence). CDR3 length: 15 residues. The CDR3 loop reads CASTPSGWEGSEQFF. Here the CDR3 DNA reads TGTGCCAGCACCCCCTCTGGGTGGGAGGGCTCTGAGCAGTTCTTC.